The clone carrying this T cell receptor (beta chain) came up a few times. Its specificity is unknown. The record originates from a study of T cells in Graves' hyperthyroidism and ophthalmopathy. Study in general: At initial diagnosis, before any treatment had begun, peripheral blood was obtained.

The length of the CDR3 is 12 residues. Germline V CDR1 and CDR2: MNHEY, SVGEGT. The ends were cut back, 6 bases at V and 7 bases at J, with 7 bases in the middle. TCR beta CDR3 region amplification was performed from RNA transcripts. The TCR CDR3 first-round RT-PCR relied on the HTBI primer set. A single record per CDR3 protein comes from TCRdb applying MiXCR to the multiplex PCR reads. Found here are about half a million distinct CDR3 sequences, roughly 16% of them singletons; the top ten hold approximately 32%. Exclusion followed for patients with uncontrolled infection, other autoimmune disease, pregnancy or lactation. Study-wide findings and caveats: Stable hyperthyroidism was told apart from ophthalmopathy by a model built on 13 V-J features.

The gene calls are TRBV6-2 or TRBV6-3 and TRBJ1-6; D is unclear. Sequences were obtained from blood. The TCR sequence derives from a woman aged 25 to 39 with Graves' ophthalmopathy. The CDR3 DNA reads TGTGCCAGCAGGACGGTGAATTCACCCCTCCACTTT. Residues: CASRTVNSPLHF.